Reported below is one T cell receptor (beta chain). Its specificity is unknown. At the DNA level, this CDR3 is encoded by other sequences in the same sample as well. These data are taken from a study of T cell responses to AZD1222 COVID-19 vaccine. Notes on the study in general: The study sampled repertoires only after the peak T cell response. Spike was spanned by vaccine-associated CD4 TCRs, with dominance at 160-218 and 743-854.

CDR3 size: 14 residues. V was cut by 3 bases and J by 1 base, with 7 bases left in between. Germline V lookup: CDR1 MNHEY, CDR2 SMNVEV (reference sequence). TCRdb keeps only in-frame clones here, not all; method: immunoSEQ multiplex PCR. The repertoire holds 150,000 to 200,000 clones, around 90% seen once, with more than 1% in the top ten. This TCR was sampled from an adult who received the AZD1222 COVID-19 vaccine. The sample consisted of peripheral blood, taken 28 days after the second AZD1222 dose. The chain has TRBV27 and TRBJ1-5, with no clear D. CDR3: CASSLGGSNQPQHF. The CDR3 DNA follows: TGTGCCAGCAGTTTGGGTGGCAGCAATCAGCCCCAGCATTTT.